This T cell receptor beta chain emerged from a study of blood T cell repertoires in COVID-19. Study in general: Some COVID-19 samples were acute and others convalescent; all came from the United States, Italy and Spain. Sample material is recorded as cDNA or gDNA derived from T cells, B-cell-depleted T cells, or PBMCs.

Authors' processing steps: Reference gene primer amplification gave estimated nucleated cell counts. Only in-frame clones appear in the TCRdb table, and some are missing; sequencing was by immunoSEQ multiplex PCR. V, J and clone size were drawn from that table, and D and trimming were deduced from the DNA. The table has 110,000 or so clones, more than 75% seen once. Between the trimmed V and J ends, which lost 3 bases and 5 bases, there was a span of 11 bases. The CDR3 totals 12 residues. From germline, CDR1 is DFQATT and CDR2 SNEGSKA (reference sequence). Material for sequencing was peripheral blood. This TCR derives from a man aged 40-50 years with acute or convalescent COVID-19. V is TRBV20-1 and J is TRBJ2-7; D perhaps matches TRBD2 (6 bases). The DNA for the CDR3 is TGCAGTGCTAGTGGCGGGGCTGACGAGCAGTACTTC. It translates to CSASGGADEQYF.